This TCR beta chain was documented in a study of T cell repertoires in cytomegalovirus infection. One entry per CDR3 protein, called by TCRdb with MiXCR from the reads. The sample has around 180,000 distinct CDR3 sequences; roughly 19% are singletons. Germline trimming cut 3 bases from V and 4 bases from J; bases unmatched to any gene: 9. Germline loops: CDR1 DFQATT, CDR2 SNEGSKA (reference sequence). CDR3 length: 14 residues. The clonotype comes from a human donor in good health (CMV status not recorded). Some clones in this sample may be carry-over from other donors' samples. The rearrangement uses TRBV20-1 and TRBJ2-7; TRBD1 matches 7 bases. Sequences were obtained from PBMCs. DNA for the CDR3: TGCAGTGCTAGCCTTCCGGGACAGAGTTACGAGCAGTACTTC. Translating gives CSASLPGQSYEQYF.